These 27 T cell receptor beta chains share one sample of origin, sequenced in a study of blood T cell repertoires in COVID-19. The protocol was immunoSEQ multiplex PCR, while the TCRdb copy is restricted to in-frame clones and leaves out a portion. The sample lists around 150,000 clones; less than 85% were seen once. The sequencing input was peripheral blood. These receptors originate from a woman in her thirties or forties with COVID-19, enrolled during active disease.

This chain joins TRBV5-4 and TRBJ2-1; 7 positions match TRBD1. Trimming took 4 bases from V and 7 from J; bases not matched to a gene: 8. The V gene's germline CDR1 is SGHNT and CDR2 YYREEE (reference sequence). The CDR3 runs 14 residues. CDR3 protein: CASSGGQSGNEQFF. In DNA form, the CDR3 reads TGTGCCAGCAGCGGGGGACAGAGTGGAAATGAGCAGTTCTTC. Together with reference TRBV5-4 and TRBJ2-1, the CDR3 gives the full variable domain: ETGVTQSPTHLIKTRGQQVTLRCSSQSGHNTVSWYQQALGQGPQFIFQYYREEENGRGNFPPRFSGLQFPNYSSELNVNALELDDSALYLCASSGGQSGNEQFFGPGTRLTVL.

This sequence joins TRBV27 and TRBJ2-1, with TRBD2 identical over 8 bases. The J segment lost 7 bases and the V segment lost 8 bases, leaving 13 bases of the junction unmatched. Germline V gives CDR1 MNHEY, CDR2 SMNVEV (reference sequence). The CDR3 length is 15 residues. CDR3 DNA: TGTGCCAGCTCCCCTTGGGGTAGCGGGAATAATGAGCAGTTCTTC. It translates to CASSPWGSGNNEQFF.

This clone was detected only a few times. The rearrangement links TRBV7-8 to TRBJ1-2; D is undetermined. The CDR3 is made up of 15 amino acids. Deletions cut 2 bases from V and 0 bases from J, with 10 bases between. Germline V gene data show CDR1 as SGHVS and CDR2 as FQNEAQ. DNA for the CDR3: TGTGCCAGCAGCTTATTGAGGGAAGCTAACTATGGCTACACCTTC. Its translation: CASSLLREANYGYTF.

The chain employs TRBV11-2 and TRBJ1-1; 8 nucleotides align to TRBD1. The germline V gene encodes CDR1 SGHAT and CDR2 FQNNGV. The V and J ends lost 4 bases and 7 bases, in that order; junction bases with no gene match: 5. The CDR3 is 13 amino acids. The CDR3 reads CASSSDRASEAFF. CDR3 coding DNA: TGTGCCAGCAGCTCGGACAGGGCGAGTGAAGCTTTCTTT.

The DNA for the CDR3 is TGTGCCAGCAGCAGACAGCCTCAGCTGGGGCAAGAGACCCAGTACTTC. This encodes CASSRQPQLGQETQYF. The rearrangement joins TRBV5-4 to TRBJ2-5, with TRBD1 as a possible D gene (5 bases). Trimming removed 4 bases from V and 2 bases from J, with 18 bases in between. CDR1 is SGHNT, CDR2 YYREEE, per germline (reference sequence). This CDR3 is built from 16 residues.

V usage is TRBV6-5 and J usage is TRBJ2-7, with 9 nucleotides matching TRBD2. Germline lookup yields CDR1 MNHEY and CDR2 SVGAGI. V lost 2 bases and J lost 6; bases outside the gene matches: 11. This CDR3 comprises 16 residues. In DNA form, the CDR3 reads TGTGCCAGCAGTTACGTCCAGGGACTAGCCGGGGTCGAGCAGTACTTC. Its translation is CASSYVQGLAGVEQYF.

CDR3 nucleotide sequence: TGTGCCAGCAGCTTAGCGGAGAGCACCGGGGAGCTGTTTTTT. It codes for CASSLAESTGELFF. The V gene is TRBV7-6, the J gene TRBJ2-2; the D is unclear. Trimming removed 0 bases from V and 4 bases from J, with 6 bases in between. Germline V gene sequence: CDR1 SGHVS, CDR2 FNYEAQ. The length of the CDR3 is 14 residues.

Comments on this clone: Additional DNA sequences in this sample encode the identical CDR3. This chain links TRBV6-6 with TRBJ1-2; D is unresolved. Trimming pared 2 bases from V and 3 bases from J, leaving 4 bases between. The CDR3 is made up of 12 amino acids. Germline V lookup: CDR1 MNHNY, CDR2 SVGAGI (reference sequence). The CDR3 bases are TGTGCCAGCAGTTACCGGGACTATGGCTACACCTTC. This encodes CASSYRDYGYTF.

The genes are TRBV6-1 and TRBJ1-1; 8 nucleotides match TRBD1. This CDR3 has 14 amino acids. Germline values: CDR1 MNHNS, CDR2 SASEGT. V trimming: 5 bases; J trimming: 3 bases; junction bases outside the gene matches: 5. This CDR3 is CASSFLDRDTEAFF. In nucleotides, the CDR3 is TGTGCCAGCAGTTTCTTGGACAGGGACACTGAAGCTTTCTTT.

This chain links TRBV19 with TRBJ2-1; no reliable D call. The CDR3 is made up of 13 amino acids. The germline gives CDR1 LNHDA, CDR2 SQIVND (reference sequence). The V gene lost 10 bases and the J gene lost 0 bases, with 10 bases spanning the gap. CDR3 sequence reads: CATRDSSYNEQFF. The CDR3 DNA sequence: TGTGCCACAAGAGATAGCTCCTACAATGAGCAGTTCTTC.

The chain is built from TRBV3-1 (or the pseudogene TRBV3-2) and TRBJ2-1; weak D call: TRBD2 (5 bases). The V gene lost 2 bases and the J gene lost 6 bases, with 20 bases spanning the gap. CDR1 LGHDT and CDR2 YNNKEL come from the germline V gene (reference sequence). The CDR3 extends over 17 amino acids. CDR3 loop: CASSQPIPGASSNEQFF. Written as DNA, the CDR3 is TGTGCCAGCAGCCAACCGATTCCCGGAGCTAGCAGCAATGAGCAGTTCTTC.

The chain links TRBV14 to TRBJ2-2; a weak D match, TRBD2 (5 bases). Trimming shortened V by 0 bases and J by 5 bases, and 10 bases separated the two germline ends. Germline V gene data show CDR1 as SGHDN and CDR2 as FVKESK. There are 15 residues in the CDR3. CDR3 in DNA: TGTGCCAGCAGCCAAGAGAAGCGAGGGACCGGGGAGCTGTTTTTT. Its translation: CASSQEKRGTGELFF. Complete variable domain (other parts from reference TRBV14 and TRBJ2-2): EAGVTQFPSHSVIEKGQTVTLRCDPISGHDNLYWYRRVMGKEIKFLLHFVKESKQDESGMPNNRFLAERTGGTYSTLKVQPAELEDSGVYFCASSQEKRGTGELFFGEGSRLTVL.

The chain employs TRBV9 and TRBJ1-6; 11 bases line up with TRBD1. The CDR3 totals 14 residues. CDR1 and CDR2 (germline): SGDLS, YYNGEE. The junction had 4 bases not matched to a gene; V was cut back by 1 base and J by 13 bases. The CDR3 protein is CASSVKGQGEPLHF. The CDR3 DNA reads TGTGCCAGCAGCGTAAAGGGACAGGGGGAGCCCCTCCACTTT.

The chain joins TRBV6-5 to TRBJ1-2, with D perhaps TRBD1 (5 bases). This CDR3 comprises 13 residues. Trimming took off 7 bases at V and 7 bases at J, with 16 bases between the two ends. Germline assignment: CDR1 MNHEY and CDR2 SVGAGI. CDR3 sequence reads: CASTQSWGLGYTF. CDR3 nucleotides: TGTGCCAGCACACAGAGTTGGGGCCTTGGCTACACCTTC.

The chain links TRBV6-5 to TRBJ1-4, with no clear D. Deletions cut 8 bases from V and 7 bases from J, with 8 bases between. Germline V gives CDR1 MNHEY, CDR2 SVGAGI. The length of the CDR3 is 11 residues. The CDR3 reads CASGHPEKLFF. The CDR3 nucleotides read TGTGCCAGCGGCCACCCTGAAAAACTGTTTTTT.

V is TRBV12-3 or TRBV12-4 and J is TRBJ2-5; possibly TRBD2 for D (7 bases). This CDR3 spans 13 amino acids. Deletions cut 6 bases from V and 5 bases from J, with 13 bases between. CDR3 in amino acids: CASRRGLGETQYF. The CDR3 DNA sequence: TGTGCCAGCAGGCGGGGGCTTGGGGAGACCCAGTACTTC.

J is TRBJ1-2 and V is TRBV30; D possibly corresponds to TRBD1 (5 bases). V lost 0 bases, J lost 6 bases, and 17 bases lay in between. Germline assignment: CDR1 GTSNPN and CDR2 SVGIG (reference sequence). The CDR3 consists of 15 residues. Here the CDR3 DNA reads TGTGCCTGGAGTGTGGGTTCGGGACTTTGGCATGGCTACACCTTC. Translated, it gives CAWSVGSGLWHGYTF.

This sequence joins TRBV7-2 and TRBJ2-3; TRBD2 aligns across 11 bases. CDR1 SGHTA and CDR2 FQGNSA come from the germline V gene. V lost 1 base to trimming and J lost 0 bases; unmatched junction nucleotides: 3. The CDR3 is 17 amino acids. Here the CDR3 DNA reads TGTGCCAGCAGCTTAGGGAGACTAGCGGGGAGCACAGATACGCAGTATTTT. Amino acids: CASSLGRLAGSTDTQYF.

V and J are TRBV15 and TRBJ1-5, with 7 bases aligning to TRBD1. Germline lookup yields CDR1 LNHNV and CDR2 YYDKDF (reference sequence). The CDR3 extends over 12 amino acids. After removal of 9 bases from V and 5 bases from J, the junction contained 4 bases not matched to a gene. The CDR3: CATRQGDQPQHF. DNA for the CDR3: TGTGCCACTCGACAGGGAGATCAGCCCCAGCATTTT.

The chain recombines TRBV28 with TRBJ2-1, with 8 bases aligning to TRBD1. Germline V gene data show CDR1 as MDHEN and CDR2 as SYDVKM. The CDR3 is made up of 14 amino acids. V lost 8 bases, J lost 7 bases, and 10 bases stayed unmatched. This chain's CDR3 is CASLDDQGANEQFF. The CDR3 DNA reads as TGTGCCAGCCTCGACGACCAGGGGGCGAATGAGCAGTTCTTC.

There are many counts of this clone. The V call is TRBV6-4, the J call TRBJ2-1; 9 positions match TRBD1. Germline trimming cut 3 bases from V and 10 bases from J; bases unmatched to any gene: 7. CDR1 and CDR2 from the germline V gene are MRHNA and SNTAGT. This CDR3 spans 14 amino acids. CDR3 in amino acids: CASSESGTGLEQFF. Here the CDR3 DNA reads TGTGCCAGCAGTGAATCCGGGACAGGGTTAGAGCAGTTCTTC.

The rearrangement uses TRBV24-1 and TRBJ2-3, with D tentatively TRBD2 (6 bases). Germline CDR1 KGHDR, CDR2 SFDVKD. V was trimmed by 2 bases and J by 4 bases, leaving 12 bases between them. The CDR3 has 15 residues. The CDR3 reads CATSDSAGGSDTQYF. CDR3 DNA sequence: TGTGCCACCAGTGATTCTGCCGGGGGATCAGATACGCAGTATTTT.

The rearrangement links TRBV18 to TRBJ2-1, with TRBD2 identical over 7 bases. Trimming at V came to 8 bases and at J to 5 bases, leaving 9 bases not matched to a gene. This CDR3 contains 14 residues. CDR1 and CDR2 (germline): KGHSH, LQKENI. The CDR3 loop is CASHSRLADNEQFF. The CDR3 coding sequence is TGTGCCAGCCACAGCCGACTAGCAGACAATGAGCAGTTCTTC.

In this sample, this clone turned up once. This rearrangement joins TRBV29-1 to TRBJ2-3, with 7 bases matching TRBD1. There are 13 residues in the CDR3. CDR1 SQVTM and CDR2 ANQGSEA come from the germline V gene. Germline trimming cut 4 bases from V and 1 base from J; bases unmatched to any gene: 2. The CDR3 DNA reads as TGCAGCGTTGGGACAGGTCGCACAGATACGCAGTATTTT. Translation: CSVGTGRTDTQYF.

The chain recombines TRBV19 with TRBJ1-1, with TRBD1 matching 7 bases. The J segment lost 3 bases and the V segment lost 9 bases, leaving 4 bases of the junction unmatched. This CDR3 has 12 residues. Per germline, CDR1 LNHDA and CDR2 SQIVND (reference sequence). The CDR3 loop is CARTGWHTEAFF. DNA of the CDR3: TGTGCCAGGACAGGGTGGCACACTGAAGCTTTCTTT.

This chain uses TRBV19 with TRBJ1-4; D possibly corresponds to TRBD1 (6 bases). The CDR3 sequence is 16 residues long. The germline V gene has CDR1 LNHDA and CDR2 SQIVND (reference sequence). The V and J ends lost 3 bases and 3 bases respectively, with 14 bases between them. CDR3 nucleotide sequence: TGTGCCAGTAGTATCTTTACAGGGCCGGCTAATGAAAAACTGTTTTTT. Encoded protein: CASSIFTGPANEKLFF.

CDR3 bases: TGTGCCAGCAGCTTCGGACTAGCGGGGACCGGGGAGCTGTTTTTT. Protein: CASSFGLAGTGELFF. The V call is TRBV7-3, the J call TRBJ2-2, with 12 bases that match TRBD2. The CDR3 totals 15 residues. Per germline, CDR1 SGHTA and CDR2 FQGTGA. V trimming: 3 bases; J trimming: 5 bases; junction bases outside the gene matches: 1.